Detailed here is one T cell receptor beta chain. This record comes from a study of blood T cell repertoires in COVID-19. Germline CDR1 SNHLY, CDR2 FYNNEI. V gave up 3 bases and J gave up 2 bases; unmatched junction bases: 4. The length of the CDR3 is 15 residues. Authors' data handling: From reference gene primer amplification, estimates of nucleated cell counts were derived. Measured with immunoSEQ multiplex PCR; TCRdb has only the in-frame clones, and not every one. That table furnishes V, J and clone size, whereas the DNA furnished D and trimming. The table has tens of thousands of clones, 75% to 90% seen once.

The V gene is TRBV2, the J gene TRBJ1-5; 7 nucleotides line up with TRBD1. The clonotype was recovered from a human donor in a cohort sampled during active COVID-19. Material for sequencing was peripheral blood. The CDR3 region is CASSELGQGNQPQHF. CDR3 DNA sequence: TGTGCCAGCAGTGAGCTCGGACAGGGCAATCAGCCCCAGCATTTT.